This passage covers 23 T cell receptor beta chains from one sample sequenced in a study of OX40 agonist ivuxolimab in advanced cancers. Receptor amplification or capture employed the immunoSEQ multiplex PCR assay. The clones in this table, taken by TCRdb from immuneACCESS, are in-frame only. Not every clone is retained; where verified, under half of the shortfall comes from an unresolved V gene, and the cause of the rest is unknown. In this sample the table shows 35,000 to 50,000 clones, around nine tenths of which occur a single time. Less than 25% of the sample lies in the top ten. This specimen consisted of CD4+ or CD8+ T cells sorted from blood, obtained in a trial of the OX40 agonist ivuxolimab. The receptor source for this set is an adult with an advanced solid tumor such as melanoma, head and neck, liver or kidney cancer.

The V gene is TRBV5-6, the J gene TRBJ2-1, with TRBD2 identical over 8 bases. The junction had 0 bases not matched to a gene; V was cut back by 0 bases and J by 7 bases. Germline V gene sequence: CDR1 SGHDT, CDR2 YYEEEE. The CDR3 covers 13 residues. CDR3 in amino acids: CASSLERENEQFF. The CDR3, as DNA: TGTGCCAGCAGCTTGGAGCGGGAGAATGAGCAGTTCTTC.

The chain joins TRBV9 to TRBJ2-3; TRBD2 matches 9 bases. The CDR3 length is 16 residues. CDR1 is SGDLS, CDR2 YYNGEE, per germline. The V gene end was trimmed by 2 bases and the J gene end by 6 bases; junction bases not matched to a gene: 10. In DNA, the CDR3 is TGTGCCAGCAGCGTGGAGTTTAGCGGGAGACGGGATACGCAGTATTTT. This sequence encodes CASSVEFSGRRDTQYF. The full variable domain, rest sourced from reference TRBV9 and TRBJ2-3, is DSGVTQTPKHLITATGQRVTLRCSPRSGDLSVYWYQQSLDQGLQFLIQYYNGEERAKGNILERFSAQQFPDLHSELNLSSLELGDSALYFCASSVEFSGRRDTQYFGPGTRLTVL.

The chain carries TRBV11-3 and TRBJ2-7; D tentatively reads TRBD1 or TRBD2 (5 bases each). CDR3 length: 14 residues. Germline lookup yields CDR1 SGHNT and CDR2 YENEEA. Deletions cut 5 bases from V and 0 bases from J, with 11 bases between. Written as DNA, the CDR3 is TGTGCCAGCAGCCCTTCGGGACCCTCCTACGAGCAGTACTTC. This sequence encodes CASSPSGPSYEQYF.

The chain is built from TRBV7-2 and TRBJ2-5; 9 bases fit TRBD1. CDR1 SGHTA and CDR2 FQGNSA come from the germline V gene. The CDR3 spans 15 residues. Unmatched junction bases numbered 6, after V lost 4 bases and J lost 3 bases. Here the CDR3 reads CASSSWDREKETQYF. The CDR3 region has the DNA TGTGCCAGCAGCTCGTGGGACAGGGAGAAAGAGACCCAGTACTTC.

This rearrangement joins TRBV9 to TRBJ2-1; possibly TRBD1 for D (5 bases). V was shortened by 3 bases and J by 0 bases, with 10 bases between the two germline ends. CDR1 and CDR2 from the germline V gene are SGDLS and YYNGEE. The CDR3 has 15 residues. The CDR3 reads CASSGGLSSYNEQFF. In DNA, the CDR3 is TGTGCCAGCAGCGGGGGCCTTAGCTCCTACAATGAGCAGTTCTTC.

This chain joins TRBV7-9 and TRBJ2-7; TRBD2 aligns across 10 bases. The CDR3 consists of 16 residues. J lost 6 bases, V lost 3 bases, and 11 bases had no gene match. The germline V gene encodes CDR1 SEHNR and CDR2 FQNEAQ (reference sequence). This chain's CDR3 is CASSLLGTSVWAEQYF. The CDR3 nucleotides are TGTGCCAGCAGCTTGCTCGGGACTAGCGTATGGGCCGAGCAGTACTTC.

This clone was detected once. The V gene is TRBV7-9, the J gene TRBJ1-5, with a weak D call TRBD1 (5 bases). The CDR3 spans 15 residues. V gave up 4 bases and J gave up 0 bases, with 10 bases separating them. CDR1 is SEHNR and CDR2 is FQNEAQ in the germline V gene (reference sequence). CDR3 residues: CASSYTGHSNQPQHF. Here the CDR3 DNA reads TGTGCCAGCAGCTACACAGGACATAGCAATCAGCCCCAGCATTTT.

The chain uses TRBV29-1 and TRBJ1-1; D is unclear. CDR3 length equals 13 residues. Germline assignment: CDR1 SQVTM and CDR2 ANQGSEA. The V end lost 2 bases, the J end lost 4 bases, and 11 bases lay between the germline ends. The CDR3 region is CSVERAPSTEAFF. In DNA, the CDR3 is TGCAGCGTTGAAAGGGCTCCGAGCACTGAAGCTTTCTTT.

This chain connects TRBV5-1 to TRBJ2-7; D may correspond to TRBD1 or TRBD2 (5 bases each). Trimming cost V 7 bases and J 3 bases, with 17 bases left between them. Germline CDR1 SGHRS, CDR2 YFSETQ. There are 14 residues in the CDR3. Here the CDR3 DNA reads TGCGCCAGCCGCCCCCGGGACGGAAGCTACGAGCAGTACTTC. Amino acid sequence: CASRPRDGSYEQYF.

The J gene is TRBJ1-5, the V gene TRBV18; no reliable D call. Trimming removed 4 bases at V and 0 bases at J, with 4 bases between. There are 13 residues in the CDR3. Looked up from germline, CDR1 is KGHSH and CDR2 is LQKENI. The CDR3 reads CASSLYSNQPQHF. The CDR3 DNA reads as TGTGCCAGCTCACTGTATAGCAATCAGCCCCAGCATTTT.

The V and J genes are TRBV5-6 and TRBJ2-7; D could derive from TRBD1 or TRBD2 (5 bases each). The CDR3 has 14 residues. Trimming left V 2 bases short and J 7 bases short, with 16 bases between. Per the germline V gene, CDR1 is SGHDT and CDR2 is YYEEEE. Here the CDR3 reads CASSFGTGILEQYF. DNA for the CDR3: TGTGCCAGCAGCTTTGGGACGGGCATCTTAGAGCAGTACTTC.

The chain couples TRBV10-3 to TRBJ2-2; no clear D. Germline V lookup: CDR1 ENHRY, CDR2 SYGVKD. The V gene lost 10 bases and the J gene lost 1 base, with 10 bases spanning the gap. The CDR3 covers 13 residues. DNA of the CDR3: TGTGCCACGGCGGCCCTGAACACCGGGGAGCTGTTTTTT. Translating gives CATAALNTGELFF.

V usage is TRBV28 and J usage is TRBJ1-2; D is unclear. With 3 bases removed from V and 0 bases from J, the gap between germline ends came to 11 bases. The length of the CDR3 is 15 residues. CDR1 is MDHEN, CDR2 SYDVKM, per germline. The CDR3 is CASSLYAEPNYGYTF. CDR3 bases: TGTGCCAGCAGTTTGTACGCAGAACCTAACTATGGCTACACCTTC.

This sequence joins TRBV4-2 and TRBJ2-3, with a tentative D call TRBD1 (6 bases). V dropped 1 base and J dropped 1 base, with 9 bases sitting between them. Per the germline V gene, CDR1 is LGHNA and CDR2 is YNFKEQ. This CDR3 region has 15 residues. The CDR3 region has the DNA TGTGCCAGCAGCCAAGTGCCAGGGGGCACAGATACGCAGTATTTT. Amino acid sequence: CASSQVPGGTDTQYF.

The chain is built from TRBV29-1 and TRBJ2-3; D is possibly TRBD1 or TRBD2 (6 bases each). Germline values: CDR1 SQVTM, CDR2 ANQGSEA. The CDR3 is 17 residues long. V was pared by 1 base and J by 1 base, with 18 bases between. Written as DNA, the CDR3 is TGCAGCGTTGAAGGCCCTTTAGGGGGGTGGGGCACAGATACGCAGTATTTT. Encoded protein: CSVEGPLGGWGTDTQYF.

This sequence joins TRBV6-5 and TRBJ2-1; 9 bases match TRBD1. Per the germline V gene, CDR1 is MNHEY and CDR2 is SVGAGI. CDR3 length: 13 amino acids. After removal of 5 bases from V and 9 bases from J, the junction contained 5 bases not matched to a gene. CDR3 loop: CASSPGQGPEQFF. The CDR3 DNA reads TGTGCCAGCAGTCCGGGACAGGGACCTGAGCAGTTCTTC.

This chain joins TRBV15 and TRBJ2-7; 9 bases agree with TRBD2. J gave up 4 bases and V 1 base, and 5 bases lay outside the gene matches. This CDR3 region has 15 residues. Germline V lookup: CDR1 LNHNV, CDR2 YYDKDF (reference sequence). The CDR3: CATSRVASGNYEQYF. CDR3 nucleotides: TGTGCCACCAGCAGAGTGGCTAGCGGGAATTACGAGCAGTACTTC. The complete variable domain, with remaining parts taken from reference TRBV15 and TRBJ2-7, reads DAMVIQNPRYQVTQFGKPVTLSCSQTLNHNVMYWYQQKSSQAPKLLFHYYDKDFNNEADTPDNFQSRRPNTSFCFLDIRSPGLGDTAMYLCATSRVASGNYEQYFGPGTRLTVT.

The genes are TRBV11-3 and TRBJ2-5, with a weak D call TRBD2 (6 bases). Germline V lookup: CDR1 SGHNT, CDR2 YENEEA. Between the trimmed V and J ends, which lost 3 bases and 10 bases, there was a span of 15 bases. The length of the CDR3 is 13 residues. Here the CDR3 reads CASSLGTSRDQYF. CDR3 nucleotides: TGTGCCAGCAGCTTGGGGACTTCCAGGGACCAGTACTTC.

The genes are TRBV6-5 and TRBJ1-2; 8 positions match TRBD1. The CDR3 runs to 15 residues. Germline loops: CDR1 MNHEY, CDR2 SVGAGI. V was pared by 7 bases and J by 0 bases, with 7 bases of the junction left unmatched. CDR3 coding DNA: TGTGCCAGCAAAAAACTGGACAGGGCTAACTATGGCTACACCTTC. Protein sequence: CASKKLDRANYGYTF.

The chain combines TRBV19 with TRBJ2-1, with 9 bases identical to TRBD1. The CDR3 has 11 amino acids. CDR1 LNHDA and CDR2 SQIVND come from the germline V gene (reference sequence). The V gene end was trimmed by 5 bases and the J gene end by 14 bases; junction bases not matched to a gene: 4. CDR3 amino acids: CASSPGQGKFF. CDR3 coding DNA: TGTGCCAGTAGTCCCGGACAGGGGAAGTTCTTC.

This rearrangement joins TRBV30 to TRBJ2-7; D not certain. Germline V gene sequence: CDR1 GTSNPN, CDR2 SVGIG (reference sequence). Trimming stripped 0 bases from V and 2 bases from J, with 2 bases between. The CDR3 totals 11 residues. Here the CDR3 reads CAWSVAYEQYF. Here the CDR3 DNA reads TGTGCCTGGAGTGTAGCCTACGAGCAGTACTTC.

The genes are TRBV4-2 and TRBJ2-7, with D tentatively TRBD2 (9 bases). Per the germline V gene, CDR1 is LGHNA and CDR2 is YNFKEQ. The CDR3 consists of 18 residues. Trimming shortened V by 6 bases and J by 4 bases, and 28 bases separated the two germline ends. CDR3 residues: CASSPWTGTASGKYEQYF. CDR3 coding DNA: TGTGCCAGCAGTCCTTGGACAGGGACGGCTAGCGGGAAGTACGAGCAGTACTTC.

CDR3 residues: CASSENTSGTDTQYF. CDR3 DNA sequence: TGTGCCAGCAGTGAAAATACTAGCGGAACAGATACGCAGTATTTT. V usage is TRBV2 and J usage is TRBJ2-3; TRBD2 agrees at 8 bases. Germline V gene lookup returns CDR1 SNHLY and CDR2 FYNNEI. V lost 2 bases and J lost 3; bases outside the gene matches: 4. The CDR3 runs 15 residues.